These 10 T cell receptor beta chains were all obtained from the same sample, sequenced in a study of identical twins. TCRdb re-derived calls from the 5' RACE reads in MiXCR, one entry per CDR3 protein. The sample lists 1.5 million to 2 million distinct CDR3 sequences; 25% to 35% were seen once. Sequenced: cord blood. Receptors originate from a newborn girl in good health.

The chain links TRBV21-1 to TRBJ2-3; the D segment call TRBD2 is taken from the table without a DNA check. TRBV21-1 is noted as a pseudogene. The CDR3 is 14 amino acids. The DNA of the CDR3 is TGTGCCGGCAACTCTAGCGGCGAGCCAGATACGCAGTATTTT. This codes for CAGNSSGEPDTQYF.

On this clonotype itself: The junction does not match germline at one end; this may be a read error. The V call is TRBV20-1, the J call TRBJ2-7; 8 bases are a match to TRBD1. CDR3 length equals 13 residues. CDR1 is DFQATT and CDR2 is SNEGSKA in the germline V gene (reference sequence). As DNA, the CDR3 is TGCGGTGCGAGACGGACAGGGAGACACGAGCAGTACTTC. Amino acids: CGARRTGRHEQYF.

The CDR3 protein is CATSRGLSRVNTGELFF. Written as DNA, the CDR3 is TGTGCCACCAGCAGAGGATTAAGCAGGGTAAACACCGGGGAGCTGTTTTTT. This sequence joins TRBV15 and TRBJ2-2; D might be TRBD1 (5 bases). The CDR3 contains 17 residues. Trimming shortened V by 1 base and J by 2 bases, and 14 bases separated the two germline ends. Germline V lookup: CDR1 LNHNV, CDR2 YYDKDF (reference sequence).

A few counts support this clonotype. The rearrangement uses TRBV3-1 and TRBJ2-7; D gene uncertain. The CDR3 has 17 amino acids. Germline V gives CDR1 LGHDT, CDR2 YNNKEL (reference sequence). Trimming left V 4 bases short and J 2 bases short, with 21 bases between. The CDR3 protein is CASSPRTSPVAAYEQYF. The CDR3 DNA reads TGTGCCAGCAGCCCAAGAACCTCCCCCGTCGCGGCCTACGAGCAGTACTTC.

This sequence joins TRBV6-5 and TRBJ2-7, with D perhaps matching TRBD2 (5 bases). The CDR3 sequence is 16 residues long. Germline assignment: CDR1 MNHEY and CDR2 SVGAGI. The germline V and J ends were trimmed by 2 bases and 2 bases, with 16 bases remaining between them. The CDR3 here is CASSYGRRAATYEQYF. CDR3 in DNA: TGTGCCAGCAGTTACGGAAGACGAGCGGCCACCTACGAGCAGTACTTC.

This clonotype was seen more than once but under ten times. This chain connects TRBV18 to TRBJ1-6; unclear D gene. CDR3 length equals 16 residues. V was cut by 4 bases and J by 5 bases, with 15 bases left in between. Germline-derived CDR1 and CDR2 are KGHSH and LQKENI. CDR3 sequence: CASSLFDPRDNSPLHF. The CDR3 DNA follows: TGTGCCAGCTCACTATTCGACCCCCGGGATAATTCACCCCTCCACTTT.

This clonotype was seen only a few times. The chain employs TRBV5-1 and TRBJ2-3; TRBD2 is a possible D gene (6 bases). The CDR3 consists of 14 residues. CDR1 is SGHRS, CDR2 YFSETQ, per germline. The V gene lost 4 bases and the J gene lost 2 bases, with 11 bases spanning the gap. CDR3 loop: CASSTAGYTDTQYF. The CDR3 DNA is TGCGCCAGCAGCACGGCGGGGTACACAGATACGCAGTATTTT. The full variable domain, completed using reference TRBV5-1 and TRBJ2-3, is KAGVTQTPRYLIKTRGQQVTLSCSPISGHRSVSWYQQTPGQGLQFLFEYFSETQRNKGNFPGRFSGRQFSNSRSEMNVSTLELGDSALYLCASSTAGYTDTQYFGPGTRLTVL.

This chain uses TRBV5-1 with TRBJ1-6; no reliable D call. Germline lookup yields CDR1 SGHRS and CDR2 YFSETQ. There are 13 residues in the CDR3. Trimming shortened V by 0 bases and J by 8 bases, and 6 bases separated the two germline ends. The CDR3 loop is CASSLELDSPLHF. In nucleotides, the CDR3 is TGCGCCAGCAGCTTGGAGCTGGATTCACCCCTCCACTTT.

The V call is TRBV28, the J call TRBJ1-5; a possible D gene is TRBD1 (6 bases). The V end was cut by 3 bases, the J end by 11 bases, with 20 bases between. Germline CDR1 is MDHEN and CDR2 is SYDVKM. The CDR3 covers 15 residues. The CDR3 protein is CASSLRPGVQGAQHF. In DNA form, the CDR3 reads TGTGCCAGCAGTTTGCGTCCAGGGGTACAAGGGGCCCAGCATTTT.

This chain links TRBV6-1 with TRBJ2-7; no clear D. Per the germline V gene, CDR1 is MNHNS and CDR2 is SASEGT. V was cut by 0 bases and J by 0 bases, with 6 bases left in between. This CDR3 is built from 14 residues. CDR3 loop: CASSEAKNSYEQYF. The DNA for the CDR3 is TGTGCCAGCAGTGAAGCTAAAAACTCCTACGAGCAGTACTTC.